This record concerns one T cell receptor beta chain sequence. Its antigen is undetermined. The V end lost 6 bases, the J end lost 10 bases, and 12 bases lay between the germline ends. The CDR3 sequence is 11 residues long. In making TCR cDNA, 5'RACE template switching added a universal primer site and UMIs to it. TCRdb reprocessed the 5' RACE reads via MiXCR and lists one record per CDR3 protein. The repertoire has hundreds of thousands of distinct CDR3 sequences, 9% to 15% of them found once; the top ten carry about 16%. This record belongs to a study of T cells after yellow fever vaccination. Study-level results: Most clones from primary vaccination were detected again post-booster (almost 98% CD4, 88% CD8).

Sequenced material: PBMCs, taken on the day of the yellow fever booster vaccination. V usage is TRBV12-3 or TRBV12-4 and J usage is TRBJ1-1, with D perhaps TRBD1 (5 bases). The source of this sequence is a man younger than 45 who received the YFV17D yellow fever vaccine. CDR3 sequence reads: CASSIQVLAFF. The CDR3 coding sequence is TGTGCCAGCAGCATACAGGTTCTAGCTTTCTTT.